This TCR beta chain was recovered during a study of blood T cell repertoires in COVID-19. Profiled with immunoSEQ multiplex PCR; TCRdb holds only in-frame clones, not every one. Here the sample spans under 200,000 clones, approximately 80% being singletons. V lost 2 bases and J lost 15, with 14 bases in between. Germline CDR1 and CDR2: MDHEN and SYDVKM. The CDR3 has 12 amino acids. This clonotype was sampled from a woman aged 70 to 79 with COVID-19, enrolled during active disease. V usage is TRBV28 and J usage is TRBJ2-1; a possible D gene is TRBD2 (5 bases). Material for sequencing was peripheral blood. The CDR3 sequence is CASSLEGREGFF. DNA of the CDR3: TGTGCCAGCAGTTTAGAAGGTCGCGAGGGGTTCTTC.